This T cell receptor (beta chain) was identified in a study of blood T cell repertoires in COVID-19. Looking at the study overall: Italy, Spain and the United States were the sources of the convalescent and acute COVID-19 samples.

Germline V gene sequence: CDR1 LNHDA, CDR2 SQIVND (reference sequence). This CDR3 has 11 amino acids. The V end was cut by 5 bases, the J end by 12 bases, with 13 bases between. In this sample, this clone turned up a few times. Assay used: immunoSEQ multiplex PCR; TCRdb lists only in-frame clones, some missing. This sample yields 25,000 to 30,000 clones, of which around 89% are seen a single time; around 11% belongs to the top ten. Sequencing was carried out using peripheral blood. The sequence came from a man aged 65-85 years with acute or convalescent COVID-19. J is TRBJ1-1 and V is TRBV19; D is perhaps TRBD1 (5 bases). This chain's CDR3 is CASSHRRESFF. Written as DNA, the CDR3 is TGTGCCAGTAGTCACAGGAGGGAATCTTTCTTT.